This T cell receptor (beta chain) was observed in a study of cytomegalovirus exposure and HLA in healthy donors. Libraries were prepared by immunoSEQ multiplex PCR; TCRdb keeps only in-frame clonotypes and omits some of them. The sample has about 360,000 clones; about nine tenths are singletons. V lost 2 bases to trimming and J lost 5 bases; unmatched junction nucleotides: 4. CDR1 and CDR2 (germline): MNHEY, SMNVEV (reference sequence). The CDR3 contains 14 residues. Sequencing was performed on PBMCs. This clonotype was sampled from a woman aged 18-29 years in good health and CMV-seronegative. The rearrangement links TRBV27 to TRBJ1-1; 8 positions match TRBD1. CDR3 loop: CASSLQGARTEAFF. The CDR3, as DNA: TGTGCCAGCAGTTTACAGGGGGCGCGTACTGAAGCTTTCTTT.